A selection of T cell receptor beta chains follows, all from one sample in a study of blood T cells in healthy people across ages. Via MiXCR, TCRdb re-called the 5' RACE reads, giving one row per CDR3 protein. The top ten hold approximately 3.6% of the sample, which has hundreds of thousands of distinct CDR3 sequences, about 26% seen once. These data are also associated with another study on T cells of mothers and their children.

Material for sequencing was blood. These receptor sequences come from a boy younger than 10 in good health. CDR3s leave out the opening cysteine and the closing phenylalanine or tryptophan. The order of the fields is J gene, V gene, clone size, CDR3 length, CDR3 protein. The size of a clone is reported for some rows only, either as once, few or many, or as a class for expanded clones.

>TRBJ1-4|TRBV12-3/TRBV12-4|.|12
ASSQGALREKLF
>TRBJ2-2|TRBV6-2/TRBV6-3|.|15
ASRVGLAGVNTGELF
>TRBJ2-5|TRBV20-1|.|14
SARFIGGRYQETQY
>TRBJ2-1|TRBV7-9|.|13
ASSPRQGFYNEQF
>.|TRBV7-2|.|13
ASSLDGRASYEQY
>TRBJ1-2|TRBV27|.|13
ASRRFQGANYGYT
>TRBJ2-1|TRBV20-1|.|14
SARAVAGHSYNEQF
>TRBJ1-2|TRBV6-5|.|11
ASTSDSGNGYT
>TRBJ2-3|TRBV20-1|.|11
SALERGTDTQY
>TRBJ2-3|TRBV5-1|.|12
ASSFAGGLDTQY
>TRBJ1-2|TRBV7-2|.|13
ASSLVGGANYGYT
>TRBJ2-2|TRBV2|few|12
ASSVRGNTGELF
>TRBJ2-7|TRBV29-1|few|12
SVDGGDGSYEQY
>TRBJ2-5|TRBV7-2|few|11
ASSLELQETQY
>TRBJ1-4|TRBV12-3/TRBV12-4|.|15
ASSFVWRGITNEKLF
>TRBJ2-5|TRBV7-8|.|15
ASSLADAAGGGETQY
>TRBJ1-2|TRBV12-3/TRBV12-4|few|11
ASTLQGQLGYT
>TRBJ1-2|TRBV27|.|13
ASSTSGARGYGYT
>TRBJ2-7|TRBV25-1|.|14
ASSEWVSGSGYEQY
>.|TRBV12-3/TRBV12-4|few|13
ASSLGTGVYNEQF
>TRBJ2-5|TRBV20-1|.|14
SAHGGGAFQVETQY
>TRBJ1-1|TRBV19|.|13
ASSTSFADRGIGI
>TRBJ2-3|TRBV29-1|.|14
SVEDRLAVNTDTQY
>TRBJ1-2|TRBV7-9|.|11
ASSLADNYGYT
>TRBJ1-4|TRBV20-1|few|13
SARHQGAWGEKLF
>TRBJ2-3|TRBV20-1|few|12
SARDRKRGGAQY
>TRBJ1-2|TRBV2|few|13
ASRDRQAISYGYT
>TRBJ2-1|TRBV29-1|few|13
SVATSGRADNEQF
>TRBJ2-5|TRBV12-3/TRBV12-4|.|10
ASSLVAETQY
>TRBJ2-1|TRBV7-2|.|12
ASSLASGRDEQF
>TRBJ1-2|TRBV15|few|11
ATSRDQKYGYT
>TRBJ2-1|TRBV10-3|few|14
AISVPERGPFSEQF
>TRBJ2-7|TRBV6-5|few|12
ASRRVPESYEQY
>TRBJ2-3|TRBV3-1|.|14
ASSWTSGRIRDTQY
>TRBJ2-2|TRBV2|few|13
ASSDRDRNTGELF
>TRBJ2-7|TRBV25-1|few|12
ASSEYRDTGEQY
>TRBJ2-1|TRBV5-6|.|12
AGIDPGRIDEQF
>TRBJ2-6|TRBV7-6|.|16
ASSLGAGRASGANVLT
>TRBJ1-5|TRBV12-5|few|11
ASGYTEGQPQH
>TRBJ2-1|TRBV7-2|few|13
ASSPRGWGYNEQF
>TRBJ2-3|TRBV4-3|.|13
ASSQAGGRADTQY